This entry features one TCR beta chain sequence. A clone one base away is much larger, so this may be a read error. The sample belongs to a study of blood T cell repertoires in COVID-19. Study background: Italy, Spain and the United States were the sources of the convalescent and acute COVID-19 samples. Sources were T cells, B-cell-depleted T cells, or PBMCs; the material itself was cDNA or gDNA.

Per the study methods: How many nucleated cells were present was estimated from reference gene primer amplification. This table comes from immunoSEQ multiplex PCR, and its TCRdb copy is limited to in-frame clones, with some not included. The V and J calls and the clone size are those of that table, but D and trimming were determined from the DNA. The sample has 110,000 or so clones; 65% to 80% are singletons. Germline CDR1 is SNHLY and CDR2 is FYNNEI. This CDR3 spans 14 amino acids. The ends were cut back, 2 bases at V and 4 bases at J, with 11 bases in the middle. The receptor was isolated from a man aged 45-65 years with acute or convalescent COVID-19. Source material: peripheral blood. This chain connects TRBV2 to TRBJ1-1, with D tentatively TRBD1 (5 bases). The CDR3 here is CASSETTASTEAFF. The CDR3, as DNA: TGTGCCAGCAGTGAAACGACAGCGAGCACTGAAGCTTTCTTT.